The clone carrying this T cell receptor beta chain occurred a few times. The data derive from a study of cytotoxic CD8 clonotypes in ibrutinib-treated CLL. Produced via immunoSEQ multiplex PCR; TCRdb's table is partial and in-frame only. This sample carries approximately 210,000 clones, approximately 68% of them seen once, and the ten largest clones take around 15%. The sequence derives from a human donor with chronic lymphocytic leukemia. Material: PBMCs, obtained after 24 months of ibrutinib treatment.

In nucleotides, the CDR3 is TGTGCCAGCAGCCAATTCCGTAACACTGAAGCTTTCTTT. Its translation is CASSQFRNTEAFF. The rearrangement links TRBV14 to TRBJ1-1; D call uncertain. Germline V lookup: CDR1 SGHDN, CDR2 FVKESK. Trimming shortened V by 2 bases and J by 2 bases, and 6 bases separated the two germline ends. This CDR3 is 13 amino acids long.